Sequencing of this TCR beta chain was carried out in a study of blood T cell repertoires in COVID-19 (dated by TCRdb to about 2020). Some background on the complete study: Collaborator samples came from the United States, Italy and Spain and covered acute and convalescent phases of COVID-19. The prospective study material was composed of cDNA or gDNA derived from T cells, B-cell-depleted T cells, or PBMCs. Subjects who had been exposed to COVID-19, were actively infected with it, or had recovered from it provided the deeply sampled blood TCRbeta repertoires that made up the dataset. The repertoires were released in a freely available public database intended as a resource for research on the immune response to SARS-CoV-2. The samples were drawn from the first 160 participants of the ongoing ImmuneRACE study and from 950 to 1,500 subjects provided by 6 global collaborators. Sample metadata almost always included a de-identified subject ID, COVID-19 status, age in years and sex. Where HLA class I and class II types were available, the types were taken from metadata supplied by the sample provider, not from assay-based typing. What the study reported, not specific to this receptor: The quantity of clinical and demographic metadata differed by source and by participant and was supplied without curation.

With regard to this clone: What antigen it recognizes has not been identified. Qualities for individual bases were not recorded, and no much larger clone is one base off.

Collaborating institutions collected whole blood in K2EDTA tubes following their own protocols. For TCRbeta analysis, collaborator samples were shipped as frozen whole blood, as isolated PBMCs, or as DNA extracted from either sample type. Taken from cysteine to phenylalanine, the CDR3 has 11 residues. Only CDR3 DNA remains: 33 bases, in frame from the first base. Relative to germline, V is 1 base shorter and J is 6 bases shorter, with 6 bases between their ends. CDR1 and CDR2, looked up from the germline V gene (reference sequence), are DFQATT and SNEGSKA. The immunoSEQ Assay, a bias-controlled multiplex PCR, was used to amplify TCRbeta CDR3 regions from genomic DNA. Per the authors' processing: The number of nucleated cells in each sample was estimated by amplification of reference gene primers within the assay. To quantify the absolute abundance of each unique TCRbeta CDR3 rearrangement, sequence reads were collapsed and filtered. For each sample, productive Simpson clonality was calculated as the square root of Simpson's diversity index across productive rearrangements. TCRdb's version of the immuneACCESS table is confined to in-frame rearrangements and falls short of the full clone set. An unresolved V gene accounts for under half of the shortfall where checked; the remainder is of unknown origin. D and trimming come from the DNA, and the V and J calls and clone size come from that table. This sample comprises 250,000 or so clones, approximately 86% of them detected only once. 8.5% to 9% of the sample goes to the ten largest clones.

Sequenced sample: peripheral blood. The receptor comes from a man aged 35-49 years with active or convalescent COVID-19. The rearranged chain carries TRBV20-1 and TRBJ1-1, with no reliable assignment of the D segment. The CDR3 loop reads CSARGESEAFF. The sequenced DNA: TGCAGTGCTAGAGGGGAGTCTGAAGCTTTCTTT.